The sequence of this T cell receptor (beta chain) was determined in a study of blood T cell repertoires in COVID-19. Background on the study: From the United States, Italy and Spain came samples of acute and convalescent COVID-19. Sources were T cells, B-cell-depleted T cells, or PBMCs; the material itself was cDNA or gDNA.

With 7 bases removed from V and 3 bases from J, the gap between germline ends came to 12 bases. This CDR3 has 13 amino acids. From germline, CDR1 is LGHDT and CDR2 YNNKEL (reference sequence). Authors' methods: Reference gene primer amplification gave nucleated cell count estimates. The method was immunoSEQ multiplex PCR; TCRdb's version includes in-frame clones alone and lacks a portion of them. V, J and clone size were drawn from that table, and D and trimming were deduced from the DNA. The table lists more than 200,000 clones, approximately 86% of them singletons. Sequencing was carried out using peripheral blood. The source is a woman older than 75 with active or convalescent COVID-19. The chain is built from TRBV3-1 (or the pseudogene TRBV3-2) and TRBJ1-1; possibly TRBD1 for D (5 bases). The CDR3 reads CASTRGTDTEAFF. DNA for the CDR3: TGTGCCAGCACCAGAGGGACTGACACTGAAGCTTTCTTT.